This entry lists 8 T cell receptor beta chains sequenced from one sample in a study of cytomegalovirus exposure and HLA in healthy donors. With 60 Vbeta and 13 Jbeta primers, the PCR was carried out. Repertoires were generated with immunoSEQ multiplex PCR, while TCRdb's copy carries only in-frame clones and drops some. The data show about 130,000 clones, roughly 9% seen once. Sample: PBMCs. Receptors originate from a woman aged 40 to 50 in good health and CMV-seropositive.

The chain links TRBV7-6 to TRBJ2-1; 12 bases fit TRBD2. The junction had 6 bases not matched to a gene; V was cut back by 5 bases and J by 1 base. The CDR3 sequence is 17 residues long. CDR1 and CDR2 (germline): SGHVS, FNYEAQ. CDR3 DNA: TGTGCCAGCAGCCTAACTAGCGGGGGGACTTCCTACAATGAGCAGTTCTTC. It specifies CASSLTSGGTSYNEQFF.

This chain connects TRBV5-4 to TRBJ2-7; the match to TRBD2 covers 14 bases. CDR1 is SGHNT and CDR2 is YYREEE in the germline V gene (reference sequence). V shed 4 bases and J 5 bases; nucleotides not matched to a gene: 2. This CDR3 has 14 residues. The CDR3 region is CASSAGLAGDEQYF. CDR3 DNA sequence: TGTGCCAGCAGCGCGGGACTAGCGGGGGACGAGCAGTACTTC.

The chain couples TRBV2 to TRBJ1-6; possibly TRBD1 for D (6 bases). The germline CDR1 and CDR2 sequences are SNHLY and FYNNEI. The CDR3 sequence is 14 residues long. The germline V and J ends were trimmed by 4 bases and 5 bases, with 9 bases remaining between them. CDR3 in amino acids: CASSGAGDNSPLHF. CDR3 nucleotide sequence: TGTGCCAGCAGTGGGGCAGGGGATAATTCACCCCTCCACTTT.

This clone has only a few counts. At one end the junction does not follow the germline gene, possibly because of a read error. V and J are TRBV2 and TRBJ2-3, with 11 positions matching TRBD2. The V gene's germline CDR1 is SNHLY and CDR2 FYNNEI. The CDR3 loop spans 12 amino acids. The CDR3 bases are TGTGCCAGCAGTGGGGTACTAGCGGGGGCGAACTTT. This encodes CASSGVLAGANF.

This clone was seen more than once but under ten times. Other DNA sequences within the sample encode an identical CDR3. The chain recombines TRBV11-3 with TRBJ2-7, with 8 bases identical to TRBD1. Looked up from germline, CDR1 is SGHNT and CDR2 is YENEEA. V lost 5 bases, J lost 3 bases, and 6 bases stayed unmatched. This CDR3 comprises 14 residues. CDR3 DNA sequence: TGTGCCAGCAGCCCCCGGACAGGGCTCTACGAGCAGTACTTC. Translated, it gives CASSPRTGLYEQYF.

The chain joins TRBV18 to TRBJ1-2; D uncertain. The germline gives CDR1 KGHSH, CDR2 LQKENI. The CDR3 is made up of 14 amino acids. Trimming took 6 bases from V and 7 from J, leaving 18 bases between them. CDR3: CASSLQSSGLGYTF. The DNA for the CDR3 is TGTGCCAGCTCTCTACAGAGTTCCGGCCTTGGCTACACCTTC.

This clone was seen a handful of times. The rearrangement joins TRBV11-2 to TRBJ1-4; 7 positions agree with TRBD1. Germline V gene lookup returns CDR1 SGHAT and CDR2 FQNNGV. The CDR3 sequence is 15 residues long. V lost 5 bases, J lost 4 bases, and 7 bases stayed unmatched. In DNA form, the CDR3 reads TGTGCCAGCAGCAGAGGGGGCATAGGTAATGAAAAACTGTTTTTT. As protein: CASSRGGIGNEKLFF.

This clone was found a few times. The chain has TRBV18 and TRBJ1-5; 7 nucleotides align to TRBD1. The CDR3 sequence is 13 residues long. The germline CDR1 and CDR2 sequences are KGHSH and LQKENI. V lost 3 bases and J lost 7; bases outside the gene matches: 3. CDR3 sequence reads: CASSPGTAQPQHF. The CDR3 region has the DNA TGTGCCAGCTCACCTGGGACAGCGCAGCCCCAGCATTTT.